One TCR beta chain is described in this entry. Its antigen is currently not known. No quality values exist for individual bases; no much larger clone is one base distant. The cohort was made up of 666 healthy bone marrow donors. At the time of sampling, all cohort members were nominally healthy, though unrecorded immune exposures were likely present. The donor was CMV seronegative and was included in the group of a few hundred seronegative cohort members. A peripheral blood sample was collected from each donor, and TCR beta sequencing was performed on peripheral blood mononuclear cells. Genomic DNA extraction from the blood cell samples was performed with the Qiagen DNeasy Blood Extraction Kit. The source of the sample is a study of cytomegalovirus exposure and HLA in healthy donors (dated by TCRdb to 2015 to 2018). About the full investigation: An earlier analysis of a few hundred of the donors reported 250 to 300 Gb of sequence data and 95 million to 130 million unique TCR beta sequences obtained from around 170 million T cells. To predict cytomegalovirus infection status, the study combined high-throughput TCR immunosequencing, statistical association of individual TCRs with disease status, and machine learning. The T cell repertoires of 666 subjects were profiled by immunosequencing and related to cytomegalovirus serostatus. Donor age, sex, ethnicity and CMV serostatus were collected together with the repertoire data. Every repertoire in the discovery cohort had been generated on one and the same sequencing platform. In a later analysis, previously published TCR beta repertoires from about 640 donors were re-analyzed and high-resolution HLA genotyping was added so that TCR occurrence patterns could be studied. Roughly 300 gigabases of sequencing data and approximately 84 million unique TCR sequences were included in an early release covering 550 to 800 HLA-typed donors. To decide whether each TCR beta V gene segment behaved as functional or pseudogenic, an earlier analysis of some 570 of the donors relied on high-throughput TCR beta sequencing. The number of typed donors differed by locus: about 620-640 for A, B, C, DRB1 and DQB1; approximately 530 for DQA1; over 600 for DPA1; and about 450 for DPB1. HLA typing included class I and class II loci at four-digit resolution. Among a few hundred genotyped donors of the cohort, an average of approximately 230,000 unique TCR beta nucleotide sequences were sequenced per donor, roughly a sixth of them non-productive. A handful of DR-DQ haplotypes were handled as single units for association and clustering because linkage in the cohort was strong. Of the 350 to 400 genotyped donors, approximately 83% fell in the genetic ancestry cluster associated with self-reported Caucasian donors. The later analysis used no new phenotypic data to find candidate immune exposures, relying instead on TCR beta sequences and their occurrence across donors. A later genetic analysis used genome-wide SNP genotypes for about 55% of the 666 donors, treating that subset as a discovery cohort. The study was designed to test whether signatures of past pathogen exposure could be identified by cataloging public T cell receptors. In addition to the first cohort of roughly 670 subjects, a separate validation cohort of some 120 different subjects was used. The study at large found these results: In both the original and validation cohorts, the classifier was reported to diagnose cytomegalovirus status with high specificity and sensitivity. Assigning TCR associations to individual alleles was difficult when HLA alleles, especially DR and DQ, strongly co-occurred. V-gene and J-gene trimming of TCR beta chains was associated with a missense DCLRE1C variant in a later genetic analysis, and the association was replicated in an independent cohort. Because some donors lacked HLA typing at each locus, the association tests relied only on the typed subset. According to the authors, the approach could potentially be generalized to other disease states and immunological phenotypes. Linkage disequilibrium might explain the correlated functional status among segregating V segments, but an unknown experimental factor could not be excluded. A later analysis associated 15,000 to 20,000 TCR beta sequences with specific HLA alleles at a false discovery rate of 0.05. A later analysis found that TCR association rates varied across HLA loci, with DRB1 alleles showing the most associated TCRs and HLA-C alleles the fewest. Compared with equally common non-associated chains, HLA-associated TCR beta chains in a later analysis were more clonally expanded and had lower generation probabilities. Presence/absence analyses assumed roughly uniform sequencing depth across donors, an assumption that may not hold. In vitro tests confirmed that three of the cytomegalovirus-associated TCR beta chains recognize cytomegalovirus antigens. Immune exposure information for the cohort was limited to CMV serostatus. A later analysis reported that several top co-occurrence clusters appeared linked to parvovirus B19, influenza, CMV and Epstein-Barr virus. A later genetic analysis reported fewer N-insertions in productive TCRs among donors in an Asian-associated ancestry cluster than the roughly 640-donor mean. Because the 87-base-pair reads could not distinguish some IMGT-functional V segments, including TRBV6-2 and TRBV6-3, those segments were excluded. In an earlier analysis of around 600 of the donors, most TCR beta V segments were observed in productive rearrangements about 87% or about 30% of the time, broadly matching IMGT annotations. In a later analysis, most CMV-associated TCR beta chains were found to appear HLA-restricted, with HLA associations seemingly driven largely by CMV exposure. A cluster of highly shared sequence variants was judged likely to represent a technical artifact of the sequencing pipeline. The study listed over 150 TCR beta chains as associated with cytomegalovirus. A further reported finding was that TCR beta sequences accurately predicted the HLA-A and HLA-B alleles for most subjects in the first cohort. While some public TCRs were present in many individuals, most TCR sequences turned up only very rarely across donors. Because counts were too low, around 17 rarely observed V segments, including chromosome 9 orphons, were left out of the earlier analysis of approximately 580 of the donors. The cohort was sequenced for TCR beta chains only, and without alpha or paired-chain data the features that could be detected were limited.

The library was built by means of the immunoSEQ multiplex PCR assay. A mixture of 60 forward primers for TCR Vbeta segments and 13 reverse primers for TCR Jbeta segments was used in the multiplex PCR. The CDR3 region of rearranged TCR beta genes was amplified from genomic DNA by a multiplex PCR assay. On the Illumina HiSeq System, the amplified TCR beta libraries were sequenced as 87-base-pair reads. The study's own analysis went as follows. A later analysis tallied 70 million to 100 million unique TCR beta chains across the approximately 670 repertoires, and around 9.9 million of those chains were shared by two or more donors. To remove PCR and sequencing errors, raw reads were error-corrected and collapsed into unique sequences using a nearest-neighbor algorithm that merged closely related sequences. CDR3 sequences were aligned to IMGT reference sequences to assign V, D and J gene segments. For a sequence to be retained, a match of at least six nucleotides to both a V gene segment and a J gene segment was required. A rearrangement counted as productive if the CDR3 had no stop codons and remained in frame with V and J, and every other rearrangement counted as non-productive. Following IMGT convention, CDR3 was defined as the stretch from the second conserved V-encoded cysteine to the conserved J-encoded phenylalanine. Sequences without an unambiguous match to a single V gene segment were excluded from the earlier analysis of about 630 of the donors. An earlier analysis of 450 to 650 of the donors called V segments functional above 56.7% productive rearrangements and segregating when the between-donor standard deviation exceeded 5%. A statistical classification framework was built to diagnose cytomegalovirus status from the catalog of TCR beta chain sequences. A later analysis assigned V and J genes by comparing TCR nucleotide sequences with IMGT/GENE-DB human TR gene sequences. Using the TCRdist pipeline, a later analysis assigned CDR3 sequences along with most-parsimonious VDJ recombination scenarios. In a later analysis, each TCR beta chain was defined by its CDR3 amino acid sequence together with its V-gene family, and reads lacking a unique V-gene family were excluded. As a way to deal with suspected cross-contamination and a sequencing artifact, a later analysis dropped under 600 nucleotide sequences that were highly shared and had low generation probability. In a later analysis, a clonal expansion index for each public chain was calculated from normalized within-repertoire ranks of inferred template counts. A later analysis computed generation probabilities with a VDJ recombination model fitted to out-of-frame rearrangements, and checked the results against IGoR. Hypergeometric tests were used in a later analysis to score TCR-TCR, TCR-HLA and TCR-CMV co-occurrence, with a repertoire-size bias correction applied to the TCR pairs. False discovery rates were estimated in a later analysis by permuting HLA or CMV assignments 20 times. In a later analysis, co-occurring TCRs were grouped using DBSCAN, with TCRdist sequence similarity added in when clustering inside HLA-allele-positive subsets. Co-occurrence clustering excluded repertoires with fewer than 30,000 or more than 120,000 public chains, plus five with anomalous nucleotide sharing. TCRdb took this table from immuneACCESS and kept in-frame rearrangements with V and J called. Such tables lack part of the clones; where checked against another copy, unresolved V genes explain under half of the gap, and the rest is unexplained. The D gene and trimming were derived from the DNA, and the V and J assignments and clone size from that table. The sample contains 160,000 or so clones, 79% of them found a single time. The ten largest clones capture approximately 0.7% of the sample.

The CDR3 contains 15 residues, cysteine and phenylalanine counted. Of all the DNA, just the CDR3 is kept, 45 bases in frame from base 1. The germline V gene provides CDR1 MDHEN and CDR2 SYDVKM. Deletion took 3 bases off V and 1 base off J, with a span of 12 bases between the germline ends. The rearranged chain carries TRBV28 and TRBJ1-2, with no confidently assigned D gene. The sequenced sample consisted of PBMCs. The source is a woman in her 40s in good health and CMV-seronegative. This receptor carries the CDR3 CASSLGGRINYGYTF. The DNA reads TGTGCCAGCAGTTTGGGAGGCAGGATTAACTATGGCTACACCTTC.